Shown below are 32 T cell receptor beta chains from a single sample sequenced in a study of identical twins. MiXCR, run by TCRdb on the 5' RACE reads, gives a single entry per CDR3 protein. The table includes about 260,000 distinct CDR3 sequences, approximately 7% detected once. The same data also went into a second study, on yellow fever vaccine responses in identical twins.

The sequencing input was memory (CD45RO+) T cells sorted from blood. The receptors come from a woman under 30 in good health.

This clonotype occurred a few times. This chain's CDR3 is CSARGPTGLAGSGDTQYF. The CDR3 bases are TGCAGTGCTAGAGGACCTACGGGACTAGCGGGGAGTGGAGATACGCAGTATTTT. The chain has TRBV20-1 and TRBJ2-3, with 13 bases lining up with TRBD2. V dropped 1 base and J dropped 5; count of bases not matched to a gene: 12. Germline-derived CDR1 and CDR2 are DFQATT and SNEGSKA (reference sequence). This CDR3 has 18 amino acids.

The chain carries TRBV9 and TRBJ2-6, with D hard to call. Trimming pared 4 bases from V and 4 bases from J, leaving 12 bases between. The V gene's germline CDR1 is SGDLS and CDR2 YYNGEE. The CDR3 sequence is 15 residues long. CDR3 in amino acids: CASSRPGQGANVLTF. The CDR3 nucleotides are TGTGCCAGCAGCCGCCCCGGGCAGGGGGCCAACGTCCTGACTTTC.

This clonotype was picked up a small number of times. V is TRBV28 and J is TRBJ2-1, with no clear D. Per the germline V gene, CDR1 is MDHEN and CDR2 is SYDVKM. This CDR3 is 16 amino acids long. The V gene lost 6 bases and the J gene lost 0 bases, with 15 bases spanning the gap. The CDR3 DNA sequence: TGTGCCAGCAGGCCGCCCGGTATTAGCTCCTACAATGAGCAGTTCTTC. Its translation: CASRPPGISSYNEQFF.

This clonotype was counted many times. The rearrangement joins TRBV4-1 to TRBJ1-6; no clear D. The CDR3 totals 12 residues. Germline-derived CDR1 and CDR2 are MGHRA and YSYEKL. V was trimmed by 3 bases and J by 7 bases, leaving 4 bases between them. CDR3 DNA: TGCGCCAGCAGCCATGAGAATTCACCCCTCCACTTT. It translates to CASSHENSPLHF.

The chain combines TRBV6-2 or TRBV6-3 with TRBJ2-1, with 9 nucleotides matching TRBD2. After removal of 2 bases from V and 10 bases from J, the junction contained 9 bases not matched to a gene. The CDR3 length is 15 residues. CDR1 is MNHEY and CDR2 is SVGEGT in the germline V gene. The CDR3 here is CASSYGLATIGEQFF. CDR3 DNA: TGTGCCAGCAGTTACGGACTAGCGACCATTGGGGAGCAGTTCTTC.

This clonotype was observed at least ten times. The chain uses TRBV4-1 and TRBJ2-1; D might be TRBD1 or TRBD2, each matching 5 bases. Per the germline V gene, CDR1 is MGHRA and CDR2 is YSYEKL. Trimming left V 0 bases short and J 6 bases short, with 18 bases between. The CDR3 is made up of 17 amino acids. The CDR3: CASSQDVSSGTGNEQFF. CDR3 nucleotide sequence: TGCGCCAGCAGCCAAGATGTCAGCTCCGGGACCGGCAATGAGCAGTTCTTC.

The chain carries TRBV9 and TRBJ2-5; D gene ambiguous. The CDR3 spans 15 residues. The V end lost 3 bases, the J end lost 5 bases, and 17 bases lay between the germline ends. The germline V gene encodes CDR1 SGDLS and CDR2 YYNGEE. In DNA form, the CDR3 reads TGTGCCAGCAGCGGTAACCCTGGGCTCGGGGAGACCCAGTACTTC. It yields the protein CASSGNPGLGETQYF.

The table lists this clonotype with many counts. This chain connects TRBV28 to TRBJ2-3; either TRBD1 or TRBD2 may supply D (6 bases each). There are 15 residues in the CDR3. Germline loops: CDR1 MDHEN, CDR2 SYDVKM. The V and J ends lost 6 bases and 2 bases respectively, with 15 bases between them. The CDR3 DNA reads as TGTGCCAGCAGCCCAGGGGACTCGCACACAGATACGCAGTATTTT. Its protein product is CASSPGDSHTDTQYF.

The chain joins TRBV14 to TRBJ2-5; D gene ambiguous. V lost 4 bases and J lost 5, with 11 bases in between. CDR3 length equals 13 residues. Germline V lookup: CDR1 SGHDN, CDR2 FVKESK. The CDR3 nucleotides are TGTGCCAGCAGCCTGGGGATAAGGGAGACCCAGTACTTC. Protein: CASSLGIRETQYF.

The table lists this clonotype with a few counts. The chain employs TRBV10-3 and TRBJ2-5; D may match TRBD1 or TRBD2 (5 bases each). This CDR3 spans 14 amino acids. The germline CDR1 and CDR2 sequences are ENHRY and SYGVKD. V lost 4 bases and J lost 2, with 11 bases in between. CDR3 DNA sequence: TGTGCCATCAGTGTCGGGACGAATCAAGAGACCCAGTACTTC. This gives the protein CAISVGTNQETQYF.

This clonotype was observed at least ten times. The chain recombines TRBV5-1 with TRBJ2-1; tentative D call: TRBD1 (6 bases). CDR1 and CDR2 from the germline V gene are SGHRS and YFSETQ. The CDR3 covers 17 residues. V was shortened by 4 bases and J by 6 bases, with 23 bases between the two germline ends. The CDR3 bases are TGCGCCAGCAGCCCCTTGGCCGGGGACACCGCCGGCAATGAGCAGTTCTTC. Translating gives CASSPLAGDTAGNEQFF.

This clonotype occurred many times. This sequence joins TRBV7-9 and TRBJ2-1, with 8 bases identical to TRBD1. CDR1 is SEHNR, CDR2 FQNEAQ, per germline (reference sequence). CDR3 length: 14 amino acids. V dropped 5 bases and J dropped 6; count of bases not matched to a gene: 6. This CDR3 is CASSPDGTGNEQFF. DNA of the CDR3: TGTGCCAGCAGCCCAGACGGGACAGGCAATGAGCAGTTCTTC.

The chain recombines TRBV5-6 with TRBJ2-7, with 10 bases aligning to TRBD2. The CDR3 consists of 16 residues. Germline V gene lookup returns CDR1 SGHDT and CDR2 YYEEEE. J was trimmed by 7 bases and V by 1 base; bases with no gene match: 11. CDR3 in DNA: TGTGCCAGCAGCTTGCTCAGCGGGAGGGCCTTCTGGGAGCAGTACTTC. It encodes CASSLLSGRAFWEQYF.

The chain uses TRBV5-1 and TRBJ2-2, with no clear D. The CDR3 has 16 amino acids. V lost 4 bases and J lost 6, with 19 bases in between. Germline V gives CDR1 SGHRS, CDR2 YFSETQ. The CDR3 region is CASSPRTNFNAGELFF. CDR3 in DNA: TGCGCCAGCAGCCCCAGGACCAACTTTAACGCCGGGGAGCTGTTTTTT.

This clonotype was seen ten or more times. This sequence joins TRBV5-1 and TRBJ2-2; D unresolved. This CDR3 comprises 14 residues. V gave up 6 bases and J gave up 0 bases, with 9 bases separating them. Germline-derived CDR1 and CDR2 are SGHRS and YFSETQ. The CDR3 DNA sequence: TGCGCCAGCACCGCGGTTGCGAACACCGGGGAGCTGTTTTTT. This gives the protein CASTAVANTGELFF.

The table lists this clonotype with many counts. This chain uses TRBV20-1 with TRBJ2-1; 11 bases are a match to TRBD2. Per germline, CDR1 DFQATT and CDR2 SNEGSKA (reference sequence). V shed 1 base and J 1 base; nucleotides not matched to a gene: 24. The CDR3 contains 23 residues. The CDR3 reads CSARGFGTLGRLAGGISYNEQFF. The CDR3 nucleotides are TGCAGTGCTAGAGGGTTCGGGACCCTCGGGAGGCTAGCGGGAGGCATTTCCTACAATGAGCAGTTCTTC.

The sample holds a few counts of this clonotype. The chain combines TRBV11-2 with TRBJ1-4, with D perhaps matching TRBD1 (6 bases). This CDR3 is built from 14 residues. The germline gives CDR1 SGHAT, CDR2 FQNNGV. The V end lost 6 bases, the J end lost 8 bases, and 16 bases lay between the germline ends. CDR3 sequence: CASSGDRSLEKLFF. CDR3 nucleotide sequence: TGTGCCAGCAGTGGCGACAGGTCCTTGGAAAAACTGTTTTTT.

V is TRBV2 and J is TRBJ2-3, with D tentatively TRBD2 (7 bases). There are 14 residues in the CDR3. Trimming shortened V by 10 bases and J by 2 bases, and 16 bases separated the two germline ends. Germline V CDR1 and CDR2: SNHLY, FYNNEI. The CDR3 sequence: CATKGGPLTDTQYF. In DNA form, the CDR3 reads TGTGCCACCAAGGGGGGGCCCCTCACAGATACGCAGTATTTT.

The J gene is TRBJ2-2, the V gene TRBV2; D gene unclear. V was cut by 2 bases and J by 3 bases, with 10 bases left in between. Germline-derived CDR1 and CDR2 are SNHLY and FYNNEI. This CDR3 has 15 residues. Here the CDR3 DNA reads TGTGCCAGCAGTGAAATGAGACCCGACACCGGGGAGCTGTTTTTT. It yields the protein CASSEMRPDTGELFF.

This clonotype was detected many times. The V and J genes are TRBV3-1 and TRBJ2-3; a possible D gene is TRBD2 (5 bases). There are 14 residues in the CDR3. Germline V gene data show CDR1 as LGHDT and CDR2 as YNNKEL (reference sequence). The V end was cut by 0 bases, the J end by 10 bases, with 14 bases between. CDR3 nucleotides: TGTGCCAGCAGCCAAGATGCCGCTAGCAGCGCGCAGTATTTT. Its protein product is CASSQDAASSAQYF.

This clonotype was found a few times. CDR3 nucleotide sequence: TGTGCCAGCTCACCAGTTGGGACAGGGGATTCACCCCTCCACTTT. Its protein is CASSPVGTGDSPLHF. This chain joins TRBV18 and TRBJ1-6, with 10 positions matching TRBD1. The CDR3 length is 15 residues. V trimming: 2 bases; J trimming: 8 bases; junction bases outside the gene matches: 3. The germline CDR1 and CDR2 sequences are KGHSH and LQKENI.

This clonotype was seen many times. The rearrangement uses TRBV28 and TRBJ1-3, with 9 bases identical to TRBD1. Per the germline V gene, CDR1 is MDHEN and CDR2 is SYDVKM. CDR3 length equals 15 residues. With V trimmed by 2 bases and J by 1 base, 0 bases remained unmatched. CDR3 nucleotides: TGTGCCAGCAGTTTAGGGACAGGGTCTGGAAACACCATATATTTT. This gives the protein CASSLGTGSGNTIYF.

The chain couples TRBV4-1 to TRBJ2-2, with D perhaps given as TRBD1 or TRBD2 (5 bases each). This CDR3 comprises 19 residues. V was shortened by 3 bases and J by 0 bases, with 20 bases between the two germline ends. CDR1 is MGHRA and CDR2 is YSYEKL in the germline V gene. The CDR3 bases are TGCGCCAGCAGCCAGTCCGGGACCCCCCATTTTTCGAACACCGGGGAGCTGTTTTTT. Protein product: CASSQSGTPHFSNTGELFF.

The sample holds a few counts of this clonotype. This chain connects TRBV6-5 to TRBJ2-7; D possibly corresponds to TRBD1 (5 bases). The CDR3 contains 15 residues. The V gene lost 4 bases and the J gene lost 0 bases, with 13 bases spanning the gap. The germline V gene encodes CDR1 MNHEY and CDR2 SVGAGI. This chain's CDR3 is CASSSDTLNSYEQYV. The CDR3 DNA is TGTGCCAGCAGTTCGGACACGTTGAACTCCTACGAGCAGTACGTC.

Ten or more counts support this clonotype. The chain has TRBV10-1 and TRBJ2-5; D is ambiguous. V lost 0 bases to trimming and J lost 7 bases, with 9 bases between them. CDR1 and CDR2 from the germline V gene are WNHNN and SYGVQD (reference sequence). The CDR3 contains 13 residues. CDR3 residues: CASSESIGGTQYF. CDR3 DNA sequence: TGCGCCAGCAGTGAGTCGATTGGTGGGACCCAGTACTTC.

DNA for the CDR3: TGTGCCAGCAGCTATCCCGGGACTTCCCTTCGGGAGCAGTACTTC. Its protein is CASSYPGTSLREQYF. The chain recombines TRBV7-9 with TRBJ2-7; weak D call: TRBD2 (6 bases). There are 15 residues in the CDR3. The ends were cut back, 4 bases at V and 7 bases at J, with 20 bases in the middle. Looked up from germline, CDR1 is SEHNR and CDR2 is FQNEAQ (reference sequence).

Only a few counts were recorded for this clonotype. The chain has TRBV3-1 and TRBJ1-1; D gene ambiguous. V was cut by 2 bases and J by 5 bases, with 9 bases left in between. Germline V gene lookup returns CDR1 LGHDT and CDR2 YNNKEL (reference sequence). The length of the CDR3 is 13 residues. The CDR3 reads CASSQFPGTEAFF. DNA for the CDR3: TGTGCCAGCAGCCAATTTCCGGGAACTGAAGCTTTCTTT. Complete variable domain (other parts from reference TRBV3-1 and TRBJ1-1): DTAVSQTPKYLVTQMGNDKSIKCEQNLGHDTMYWYKQDSKKFLKIMFSYNNKELIINETVPNRFSPKSPDKAHLNLHINSLELGDSAVYFCASSQFPGTEAFFGQGTRLTVV.

The chain combines TRBV7-9 with TRBJ2-1; TRBD2 matches at 13 bases. The CDR3 has 16 amino acids. CDR1 is SEHNR and CDR2 is FQNEAQ in the germline V gene (reference sequence). Germline trimming cut 5 bases from V and 8 bases from J; bases unmatched to any gene: 9. The CDR3 protein is CASSPRTSGSMDEQFF. CDR3 nucleotides: TGTGCCAGCAGCCCCCGGACTAGCGGGAGTATGGATGAGCAGTTCTTC.

The V gene is TRBV29-1, the J gene TRBJ2-5; TRBD1 aligns across 10 bases. The trim removed 6 bases at V and 10 bases at J, leaving 14 bases unmatched. This CDR3 region has 14 residues. Per germline, CDR1 SQVTM and CDR2 ANQGSEA. The CDR3 DNA is TGCAGCGTCGATCCGGGACAGGGGACCCGGGGCCAGTACTTC. It specifies CSVDPGQGTRGQYF.

This clonotype has a handful of counts. J is TRBJ2-1 and V is TRBV29-1; 9 nucleotides match TRBD1. CDR1 and CDR2 (germline): SQVTM, ANQGSEA. The CDR3 spans 14 residues. Trimming took 7 bases from V and 9 from J; bases not matched to a gene: 13. The DNA for the CDR3 is TGCAGCGCTCCTGGACAGGGGATGGGTAGTGAGCAGTTCTTC. Translating it yields CSAPGQGMGSEQFF.

There are a few counts of this clonotype. The chain carries TRBV29-1 and TRBJ1-2; 8 bases are a match to TRBD1. The CDR3 extends over 15 amino acids. J lost 4 bases, V lost 3 bases, and 10 bases had no gene match. CDR1 is SQVTM, CDR2 ANQGSEA, per germline. CDR3 protein: CSVDFDGQGLYGYTF. CDR3 nucleotide sequence: TGCAGCGTTGACTTCGACGGACAGGGACTCTATGGCTACACCTTC.

Ten or more counts support this clonotype. The V and J genes are TRBV7-2 and TRBJ2-7; a possible D gene is TRBD2 (5 bases). This CDR3 has 15 residues. Germline loops: CDR1 SGHTA, CDR2 FQGNSA. Trimming cost V 5 bases and J 0 bases, with 14 bases left between them. CDR3 nucleotide sequence: TGTGCCAGCAGCCCCCCGGGGTTCAGCTCCTACGAGCAGTACTTC. Its translation is CASSPPGFSSYEQYF.